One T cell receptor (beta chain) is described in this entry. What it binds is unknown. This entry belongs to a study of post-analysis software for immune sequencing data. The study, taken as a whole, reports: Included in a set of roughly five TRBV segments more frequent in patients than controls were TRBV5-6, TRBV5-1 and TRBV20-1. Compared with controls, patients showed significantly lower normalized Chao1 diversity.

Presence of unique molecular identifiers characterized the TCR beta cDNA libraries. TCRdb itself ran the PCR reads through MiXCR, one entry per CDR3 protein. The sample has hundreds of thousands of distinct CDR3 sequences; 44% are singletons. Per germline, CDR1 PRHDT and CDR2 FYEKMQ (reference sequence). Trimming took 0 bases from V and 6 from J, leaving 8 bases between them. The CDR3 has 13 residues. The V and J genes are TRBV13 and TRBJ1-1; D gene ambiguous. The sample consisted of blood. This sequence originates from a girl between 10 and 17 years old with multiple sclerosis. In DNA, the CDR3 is TGTGCCAGCAGCTTAGGCCTAGGCTCTGAAGCTTTCTTT. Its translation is CASSLGLGSEAFF.